The entry below gives a single T cell receptor beta chain sequence along with its context. Its specific antigen is unknown. Base quality data are lacking; no much larger clone is found one base away. To identify antigen-specific CD4+ T cell clonotypes by their expansion, the ViraFEST assay first stimulated PBMC with viral peptide pools and then applied TCR sequencing. After less than 13 days of culture, CD4+ T cells were isolated with the EasySep CD4+ T cell isolation kit. Healthy vaccine recipients had no prior SARS-CoV-2 infection, confirmed by negative nucleocapsid antibodies before and after vaccination. Roughly 1.9 million PBMC per well were cultured with approximately 10 ug/ml peptides in IMDM containing roughly 5% human AB serum, roughly 9.5 IU/ml IL-2 and gentamicin. Half of the culture medium was replaced with fresh IL-2-containing medium on days 3 and 7. Each peptide stimulation condition was cultured in triplicate wells unless otherwise noted. Using Ficoll-Paque Plus gradient centrifugation, PBMC were separated from whole blood and then either used fresh or cryopreserved at -140C. The overlapping peptide pools covered the spike proteins of SARS-CoV-2 and of the common cold coronaviruses HCoV-NL63, HCoV-OC43 and HCoV-229E. The QIAamp micro DNA kit was used to extract genomic DNA from the cultured CD4+ T cells.

V is reduced by 1 base and J by 4 bases, leaving a spacing of 16 bases between them. The germline V gene provides CDR1 MGHRA and CDR2 YSYEKL. The CDR3 has 17 amino acids, counting the end cysteine and phenylalanine. Only the CDR3 region is kept as DNA, spanning 51 bases read in frame from base 1. This entry belongs to a study of vaccination effects on CD4 cells after COVID-19 (dated by TCRdb to between 2021 and 2022). Looking at the study overall: Participants received two doses of either the BNT162b2 or the mRNA-1273 mRNA SARS-CoV-2 vaccine. The full study included around nine COVID-19 convalescent patients and several SARS-CoV-2-naive healthy vaccine recipients. SARS-CoV-2 spike-specific CD4+ TCR repertoires were compared before and after mRNA vaccination in COVID-19 convalescent patients and in infection-naive vaccine recipients. The Oncomine TCR Beta short-read assay on an Illumina iSeq 100 was used to sequence cultures from other donors in the study. Overall results and qualifications from the work: Marked clonal contraction was observed in both infection-induced and vaccine-induced clones at late post-vaccination timepoints, consistent with waning T cell responses. In healthy vaccine recipients, vaccine-induced clones were almost all SARS-CoV-2 mono-reactive, with only 1 of 255 cross-reactive with common cold coronaviruses. The study was limited by a small number of convalescent patients and lacked early post-infection timepoints.

Libraries were prepared through the immunoSEQ multiplex PCR assay. DNA from the cultured and isolated CD4+ T cells underwent TCR beta CDR3 sequencing. Per the authors' processing: The analysis removed non-productive TCR sequences, trimmed reads to the CDR3 region, and retained only CDR3s that were 7 or more amino acids long. The MANAFEST web app was used to identify antigen-specific clonotypes by comparing expansion in peptide wells with expansion in reference cultures. For clones to be considered positive, expansion at FDR<0.05 versus reference and all other wells, an odds ratio above 5, and a frequency above 0.1% in two replicate wells were required. A clonotype was called cross-reactive if it was significantly expanded both in SARS-CoV-2 spike wells and in at least one common cold coronavirus spike condition. CDR3 similarity was assessed by Levenshtein distance with the stringdist R package, and unrooted trees were built with ape in R 3.6.1. As stored in TCRdb, this immuneACCESS dataset retains in-frame rearrangements with V and J assigned. A fraction of the clones does not appear; measured against another copy, unresolved V genes explain less than half of the discrepancy, and the remainder lacks a known reason. The V and J calls and clone size are taken from that table; D and trimming were inferred from the DNA. Counted in this sample were 70,000 or so clones; around 74% of them appeared once. Together, the top ten hold 2.5% to 3.5% of the sample.

The receptor chain draws on TRBV4-1 and TRBJ2-2; the D gene is possibly TRBD2, with 6 bases matching. Sequences were derived from CD4+ T cells from PBMCs cultured with HCoV-NL63 spike peptides, sampled before COVID-19 vaccination. The sample's cell subset or site, from its label and the paper: HCoV-NL63 spike overlapping peptide pool stimulation. The TCR was taken from a human donor who received a COVID-19 vaccine. The DNA sequence is TGCGCCAGCAGCCAAGTCCCCACTCAAGCGGGCACCGGGGAGCTGTTTTTT. This codes for CASSQVPTQAGTGELFF.